This TCR beta chain emerged from a study of T-cell reconstitution after alpha-beta-depleted transplantation in children. With V trimmed by 7 bases and J by 1 base, 1 base remained unmatched. Germline V gene data show CDR1 as SGDLS and CDR2 as YYNGEE. CDR3 length: 13 amino acids. Preparation of the TCRbeta library involved a method that used unique molecular identifiers. TCRdb redid the calling of the PCR reads with MiXCR, one entry per CDR3 protein. The table shows about 540,000 distinct CDR3 sequences, with around 17% occurring only once. The J gene is TRBJ2-2, the V gene TRBV9; TRBD1 matches 7 bases. The specimen was PBMCs from the stem cell graft donor, collected from the stem cell graft. The receptor comes from a human donor who donated a stem cell graft to a child with acute lymphoblastic leukemia. CDR3 sequence reads: CASQGENTGELFF. For the CDR3, the DNA is TGTGCCAGCCAGGGGGAGAACACCGGGGAGCTGTTTTTT.